Listed below are T cell receptor beta chains from one sample, sequenced in a study of cytomegalovirus exposure and HLA in healthy donors. Repertoires were generated with immunoSEQ multiplex PCR, while TCRdb's copy carries only in-frame clones and drops some. The table shows about 110,000 clones, with about 77% occurring only once. The sequenced sample was PBMCs. These receptors originate from a young woman in good health and CMV-seropositive. Each CDR3 is given without its conserved first and last residue. D genes are given only for firm matches.

>-|TRBV6-5|TRBJ1-1
ASSYGPGTEAF
>TRBD2|TRBV10-3|TRBJ2-7
AISESTSGSYEQY
>-|TRBV6-1|TRBJ1-5
ASLGANQPQH
>-|TRBV5-1|TRBJ1-1
ASSLGGGEGAF
>-|TRBV5-1|TRBJ1-4
ASSLFPAGNEKLF
>-|TRBV7-6|TRBJ1-3
ASSLEVDSNSGNTIY
>TRBD1|TRBV6-5|TRBJ2-5
ASSEGAVLETQY
>-|TRBV2|TRBJ2-7
VFKQNAAYEQY
>TRBD2|TRBV9|TRBJ2-5
ASSVESAGLAIETQY
>-|TRBV6-1|TRBJ1-2
ASSPKTENYGYT
>-|TRBV9|TRBJ1-2
ASSVRVPTTDYGYT
>TRBD1|TRBV2|TRBJ1-6
ASSLQGENNSPLH
>TRBD2|TRBV6-5|TRBJ2-1
ASSSGTSGVYNEQF
>TRBD2|TRBV19|TRBJ2-7
ASSGSGSSYEQY
>TRBD2|TRBV5-8|TRBJ2-7
ASSWDPFSGRGYEQY
>-|TRBV19|TRBJ2-3
ASSIVTSTDTQY
>-|TRBV1|TRBJ2-1
TSSPLRDRLYNEQF
>-|TRBV14|TRBJ1-2
ASSPVENYGYT
>-|TRBV6-5|TRBJ2-7
ASSLDRTFIREQY
>TRBD2|TRBV6-5|TRBJ2-7
ASSFFSGGLYEQY
>-|TRBV5-6|TRBJ2-4
ASSLVSWEENIQY
>-|TRBV30|TRBJ1-5
AWSGTTGNQPQH
>-|TRBV14|TRBJ1-6
ASKQVENSPLH
>-|TRBV25-1|TRBJ1-1
ASSSSRGGPFEAF
>-|TRBV5-1|TRBJ1-1
ASSRNRFTNTEAF
>-|TRBV19|TRBJ1-4
ASSNEGNEKLF
>TRBD1|TRBV7-9|TRBJ2-2
ASSLGSTGGTGELF
>-|TRBV18|TRBJ2-3
ASSPTVGAWSTDTQY
>TRBD2|TRBV9|TRBJ2-1
ASSVGASGGNMQF
>TRBD2|TRBV10-3|TRBJ2-3
AISVPSEAGGLDTQY
>-|TRBV12-5|TRBJ1-3
ASGFGGGGNTIY
>TRBD1|TRBV19|TRBJ2-3
ASSIAPGQGAADTQY
>-|TRBV29-1|TRBJ2-5
SVEDALGQETQY
>-|TRBV11-3|TRBJ2-5
ASSLGQGFQETQY
>TRBD1|TRBV19|TRBJ2-7
ASRGTDYEQY
>-|TRBV6-1|TRBJ1-2
ASSELGEYGYT
>TRBD1|TRBV7-6|TRBJ1-1
ASSGTGGTEAF
>-|TRBV6-5|TRBJ1-3
ASSYGQTGNTIY
>TRBD1|TRBV6-5|TRBJ1-5
ASSLGQGLQPQH
>TRBD1|TRBV6-6|TRBJ2-5
ASSKGQGQETQY
>-|TRBV29-1|TRBJ2-7
SVGGASYEQY
>-|TRBV7-8|TRBJ1-4
ASSQNPGRDEKLF
>TRBD2|TRBV29-1|TRBJ2-1
SVLGTSGGGEQF
>-|TRBV6-4|TRBJ2-1
ASSSRGSYNEQF
>TRBD2|TRBV5-1|TRBJ2-3
ASSFRAGAVDTQY
>-|TRBV18|TRBJ1-2
ASSPPQGNHYGYT
>-|TRBV13|TRBJ2-1
ASSSPLSGNYNEQF
>-|TRBV9|TRBJ2-1
ASSVYGNEQF
>-|TRBV5-1|TRBJ1-4
ASSLLRGADEKLF
>-|TRBV5-1|TRBJ2-7
ASSFKTASYEQY
>-|TRBV7-9|TRBJ1-5
ASSLGSVEGTKPQH
>TRBD1|TRBV6-1|TRBJ1-4
ASSELRGLNEKLF
>-|TRBV18|TRBJ2-1
ASSPAVGSSNNEQF
>-|TRBV2|TRBJ1-5
ASSQGGEGGQPQH
>-|TRBV19|TRBJ2-7
ASSIAAASYEQY
>TRBD1|TRBV13|TRBJ2-7
ASSGRPDRGGYEQY
>TRBD1|TRBV5-4|TRBJ1-1
ASSSGQGSLRDTEAF
>TRBD1|TRBV19|TRBJ2-7
ASSPGQGDSSYEQY
>-|TRBV29-1|TRBJ1-2
SVTENYGYT
>-|TRBV2|TRBJ2-5
ASLRDSRKTQY